Described below is a single TCR beta chain sequence and its context. The sample originates from a study of T cells in Graves' hyperthyroidism and ophthalmopathy. Germline V lookup: CDR1 SGHTA, CDR2 FQGNSA. The V end lost 3 bases, the J end lost 10 bases, and 12 bases lay between the germline ends. This CDR3 spans 12 amino acids. From RNA transcripts, TCR beta CDR3 regions were amplified. HTBI primers were used for first-round RT-PCR of the TCR CDR3. Each CDR3 protein gets one entry after TCRdb re-called the multiplex PCR reads with MiXCR. Here the sample spans around 450,000 distinct CDR3 sequences, 15% to 19% being singletons.

The sample comprised blood. The TCR was taken from a woman aged 18-29 years with Graves' hyperthyroidism. The chain employs TRBV7-2 and TRBJ1-1; possibly TRBD1 for D (6 bases). The CDR3 nucleotides read TGTGCCAGCAGCTTGGGGAGGGGGGTAGCTTTCTTT. Translating it yields CASSLGRGVAFF.